A single sample gave rise to the 25 T cell receptor beta chains below, sequenced in a study of CD8 T cells in ankylosing spondylitis. General study results and limits: One TCR beta motif, made up of roughly 8 highly homologous variants, appeared characteristic of ankylosing spondylitis blood.

These receptors lack a known antigen. TCRdb independently ran MiXCR on the 5' RACE reads; one entry per CDR3 protein. The table has 470,000 or so distinct CDR3 sequences, roughly 26% seen once. The material sequenced was blood, either unsorted or a sorted T cell fraction (not recorded which). The receptors come from a male donor with ankylosing spondylitis.

V is TRBV29-1 and J is TRBJ2-1; 7 positions match TRBD2. V lost 2 bases and J lost 5; bases outside the gene matches: 21. Per the germline V gene, CDR1 is SQVTM and CDR2 is ANQGSEA. CDR3 length: 19 amino acids. The CDR3 bases are TGCAGCGTTGAAAGATGGGGGACTACCAGTGGGCGCAACAACAATGAGCAGTTCTTC. It encodes CSVERWGTTSGRNNNEQFF.

This clonotype showed up just a few times. This rearrangement joins TRBV5-1 to TRBJ2-1, with 13 bases fitting TRBD2. The ends lost 5 bases at V and 4 bases at J; junction bases unmatched: 0. CDR1 and CDR2 from the germline V gene are SGHRS and YFSETQ. This CDR3 is built from 14 residues. The CDR3 nucleotides are TGCGCCAGCAGGACTAGCGGGAGGTACAATGAGCAGTTCTTC. It is translated as CASRTSGRYNEQFF.

This clonotype was observed a few times. This chain uses TRBV4-2 with TRBJ1-5, with no clear D. Germline CDR1 LGHNA, CDR2 YNFKEQ. With 0 bases removed from V and 2 bases from J, the gap between germline ends came to 23 bases. This CDR3 is 20 amino acids long. For the CDR3, the DNA is TGTGCCAGCAGCCAAGATCTTCTGGAAGTGGGATCGTCACGCAATCAGCCCCAGCATTTT. This translates into CASSQDLLEVGSSRNQPQHF.

The rearrangement links TRBV20-1 to TRBJ2-3; 10 bases agree with TRBD2. This CDR3 region has 16 residues. Germline V gene data show CDR1 as DFQATT and CDR2 as SNEGSKA (reference sequence). V gave up 6 bases and J gave up 3 bases; unmatched junction bases: 12. This CDR3 is CSAGPGASGRTDTQYF. CDR3 DNA sequence: TGCAGTGCGGGCCCGGGGGCTAGCGGGAGAACAGATACGCAGTATTTT.

The CDR3 spells CSARDRGDPVPNQPQHF. Here the CDR3 DNA reads TGCAGTGCTAGAGATAGGGGGGATCCTGTTCCCAATCAGCCCCAGCATTTT. The V call is TRBV20-1, the J call TRBJ1-5; perhaps TRBD1 as D (6 bases). Germline V CDR1 and CDR2: DFQATT, SNEGSKA (reference sequence). V lost 0 bases and J 3 bases, leaving 18 bases between the germline ends. The CDR3 contains 17 residues.

In this sample, this clonotype turned up a few times. This chain connects TRBV20-1 to TRBJ2-3; 8 bases are shared with TRBD2. Germline values: CDR1 DFQATT, CDR2 SNEGSKA (reference sequence). CDR3 length: 14 residues. In nucleotides, the CDR3 is TGCAGCGCCCGGCGGGGGGCTAGCACAGATACGCAGTATTTT. Residues: CSARRGASTDTQYF.

This clonotype was picked up a small number of times. The V and J genes are TRBV6-2 or TRBV6-3 and TRBJ2-7; 12 bases fit TRBD2. V gave up 5 bases and J gave up 5 bases; unmatched junction bases: 7. The CDR3 sequence is 15 residues long. Germline lookup yields CDR1 MNHEY and CDR2 SVGEGT. The CDR3 is CASSRGTSGSHEQYF. The CDR3 bases are TGTGCCAGCAGTCGAGGGACTAGCGGGTCCCACGAGCAGTACTTC.

This chain uses TRBV7-2 with TRBJ2-2, with D hard to call. Between the trimmed V and J ends, which lost 1 base and 5 bases, there was a span of 8 bases. Germline V gives CDR1 SGHTA, CDR2 FQGNSA. The CDR3 has 14 residues. This chain's CDR3 is CASSLGLETGELFF. CDR3 nucleotides: TGTGCCAGCAGCTTAGGCCTGGAGACCGGGGAGCTGTTTTTT.

This clonotype was seen only a few times. The rearrangement joins TRBV20-1 to TRBJ2-3, with D tentatively TRBD1 (6 bases). Germline V CDR1 and CDR2: DFQATT, SNEGSKA (reference sequence). V lost 2 bases and J 3 bases, leaving 15 bases between the germline ends. The CDR3 is made up of 15 amino acids. The DNA for the CDR3 is TGCAGTGCTAGATCGGCAGGGGTAGGGACAGATACGCAGTATTTT. Amino acids: CSARSAGVGTDTQYF.

This clonotype has only a few counts. The chain links TRBV5-1 to TRBJ1-1; TRBD1 is a possible D gene (6 bases). The CDR3 sequence is 12 residues long. Trimming took off 4 bases at V and 7 bases at J, with 11 bases between the two ends. Germline CDR1 and CDR2: SGHRS and YFSETQ. The CDR3: CASSQDRNEAFF. The CDR3 DNA reads as TGCGCCAGCAGCCAAGACAGGAATGAAGCTTTCTTT. The full variable domain, with the rest looked up from reference TRBV5-1 and TRBJ1-1, is KAGVTQTPRYLIKTRGQQVTLSCSPISGHRSVSWYQQTPGQGLQFLFEYFSETQRNKGNFPGRFSGRQFSNSRSEMNVSTLELGDSALYLCASSQDRNEAFFGQGTRLTVV.

This clonotype has just a few counts. J is TRBJ1-1 and V is TRBV7-9; no clear D. V was shortened by 5 bases and J by 2 bases, with 9 bases between the two germline ends. The germline CDR1 and CDR2 sequences are SEHNR and FQNEAQ (reference sequence). The CDR3 length is 13 residues. CDR3 amino acids: CASSPWRNTEAFF. CDR3 in DNA: TGTGCCAGCAGCCCCTGGCGAAACACTGAAGCTTTCTTT.

The rearrangement links TRBV29-1 to TRBJ2-7; D is possibly TRBD1 (5 bases). The V gene lost 1 base and the J gene lost 2 bases, with 18 bases spanning the gap. The CDR3 extends over 16 amino acids. In germline, CDR1 is SQVTM, CDR2 ANQGSEA. This chain's CDR3 is CSVEGFGQGSAYEQYF. The CDR3 coding sequence is TGCAGCGTTGAAGGATTCGGGCAGGGCAGTGCCTACGAGCAGTACTTC.

In this sample, this clonotype turned up a few times. J is TRBJ1-5 and V is TRBV10-3; no reliable D call. Germline-derived CDR1 and CDR2 are ENHRY and SYGVKD. The V end was cut by 3 bases, the J end by 6 bases, with 15 bases between. CDR3 length: 15 residues. Here the CDR3 DNA reads TGTGCCATCAGTGAAAGTGCGGGATTAGGTCAGCCCCAGCATTTT. Its protein is CAISESAGLGQPQHF.

This clonotype was observed a few times. This chain joins TRBV20-1 and TRBJ1-2; no clear D. The V and J ends lost 7 bases and 0 bases respectively, with 12 bases between them. Germline V gene lookup returns CDR1 DFQATT and CDR2 SNEGSKA (reference sequence). This CDR3 is built from 13 residues. CDR3 nucleotides: TGCAGTGGAATCCTGGGAGCTAACTATGGCTACACCTTC. Protein sequence: CSGILGANYGYTF.

This clonotype occurred a few times. This chain connects TRBV5-1 to TRBJ2-5, with 8 bases identical to TRBD2. Looked up from germline, CDR1 is SGHRS and CDR2 is YFSETQ. The ends lost 0 bases at V and 4 bases at J; junction bases unmatched: 8. This CDR3 contains 16 residues. CDR3 sequence reads: CASSLGGSGNGETQYF. The CDR3 DNA reads as TGCGCCAGCAGCTTGGGGGGTAGCGGGAACGGAGAGACCCAGTACTTC.

This clonotype was counted only a few times. This rearrangement joins TRBV20-1 to TRBJ1-5, with 8 bases that match TRBD1. The CDR3 spans 16 residues. J was trimmed by 2 bases and V by 0 bases; bases with no gene match: 6. Germline loops: CDR1 DFQATT, CDR2 SNEGSKA (reference sequence). CDR3 sequence reads: CSARDAGTGGNQPQHF. The CDR3 DNA reads as TGCAGTGCTAGAGATGCCGGGACAGGAGGCAATCAGCCCCAGCATTTT.

There are a few counts of this clonotype. The V and J genes are TRBV10-3 and TRBJ2-7; a possible D gene is TRBD2 (5 bases). Germline V gene sequence: CDR1 ENHRY, CDR2 SYGVKD. V gave up 0 bases and J gave up 4 bases, with 16 bases separating them. CDR3 length equals 16 residues. CDR3 in DNA: TGTGCCATCAGTGAGTCGAGCGGTCCTACGGGGTACGAGCAGTACTTC. Amino acid sequence: CAISESSGPTGYEQYF.

This clonotype came up a few times. V gene TRBV6-1 combines with J gene TRBJ2-1; 7 positions match TRBD1. CDR3 length: 14 residues. The V segment lost 7 bases and the J segment 2 bases; nucleotides outside the gene matches: 5. Germline assignment: CDR1 MNHNS and CDR2 SASEGT. CDR3 loop: CASKAGGTYNEQFF. CDR3 DNA: TGTGCCAGCAAGGCAGGGGGTACCTACAATGAGCAGTTCTTC.

The chain links TRBV12-3 or TRBV12-4 to TRBJ1-3; D unresolved. This CDR3 has 13 residues. V lost 3 bases and J 4 bases, leaving 7 bases between the germline ends. The CDR3 region is CASSLPRGNTIYF. Written as DNA, the CDR3 is TGTGCCAGCAGTTTGCCAAGGGGAAACACCATATATTTT.

The rearrangement links TRBV12-3 or TRBV12-4 to TRBJ2-2; D might be TRBD2 (6 bases). V lost 10 bases to trimming and J lost 0 bases, with 12 bases between them. The CDR3 totals 14 residues. CDR3 protein: CATGTVSNTGELFF. The CDR3 nucleotides are TGTGCCACCGGGACTGTATCGAACACCGGGGAGCTGTTTTTT.

The chain combines TRBV20-1 with TRBJ2-3; 10 bases map to TRBD2. There are 15 residues in the CDR3. The ends lost 0 bases at V and 6 bases at J; junction bases unmatched: 6. Per germline, CDR1 DFQATT and CDR2 SNEGSKA (reference sequence). CDR3 in DNA: TGCAGTGCTAGAGAACTAGCGGGAAATTACGATACGCAGTATTTT. This codes for CSARELAGNYDTQYF.

This chain links TRBV15 with TRBJ2-1, with TRBD2 matching 7 bases. This CDR3 is built from 15 residues. Unmatched junction bases numbered 2, after V lost 0 bases and J lost 3 bases. CDR1 is LNHNV, CDR2 YYDKDF, per germline (reference sequence). The CDR3 sequence is CATSREVAGYNEQFF. The CDR3 DNA reads TGTGCCACCAGCAGAGAGGTAGCGGGCTACAATGAGCAGTTCTTC.

The chain employs TRBV5-1 and TRBJ2-2, with D tentatively TRBD2 (6 bases). The CDR3 is 14 residues long. V was shortened by 8 bases and J by 3 bases, with 14 bases between the two germline ends. Germline CDR1 is SGHRS and CDR2 is YFSETQ. The CDR3 region has the DNA TGCGCCAGTGGGCGGGATTTGGACACCGGGGAGCTGTTTTTT. Amino acids: CASGRDLDTGELFF.

This sequence joins TRBV5-1 and TRBJ2-1, with no clear D. Trimming shortened V by 5 bases and J by 8 bases, and 14 bases separated the two germline ends. Germline V gives CDR1 SGHRS, CDR2 YFSETQ. The CDR3 covers 13 residues. CDR3 in DNA: TGCGCCAGCAGGGAACCACCCGGCGATGAGCAGTTCTTC. It is translated as CASREPPGDEQFF.

In its sample, this clonotype was seen a few times. This chain connects TRBV5-1 to TRBJ1-2; 12 bases line up with TRBD1. V dropped 4 bases and J dropped 4; count of bases not matched to a gene: 5. The CDR3 runs 15 residues. Germline-derived CDR1 and CDR2 are SGHRS and YFSETQ. DNA for the CDR3: TGCGCCAGCAGCGCTGGGACAGGGGGCGCCTATGGCTACACCTTC. Translating gives CASSAGTGGAYGYTF. The whole variable domain, remainder taken from reference TRBV5-1 and TRBJ1-2, is KAGVTQTPRYLIKTRGQQVTLSCSPISGHRSVSWYQQTPGQGLQFLFEYFSETQRNKGNFPGRFSGRQFSNSRSEMNVSTLELGDSALYLCASSAGTGGAYGYTFGSGTRLTVV.